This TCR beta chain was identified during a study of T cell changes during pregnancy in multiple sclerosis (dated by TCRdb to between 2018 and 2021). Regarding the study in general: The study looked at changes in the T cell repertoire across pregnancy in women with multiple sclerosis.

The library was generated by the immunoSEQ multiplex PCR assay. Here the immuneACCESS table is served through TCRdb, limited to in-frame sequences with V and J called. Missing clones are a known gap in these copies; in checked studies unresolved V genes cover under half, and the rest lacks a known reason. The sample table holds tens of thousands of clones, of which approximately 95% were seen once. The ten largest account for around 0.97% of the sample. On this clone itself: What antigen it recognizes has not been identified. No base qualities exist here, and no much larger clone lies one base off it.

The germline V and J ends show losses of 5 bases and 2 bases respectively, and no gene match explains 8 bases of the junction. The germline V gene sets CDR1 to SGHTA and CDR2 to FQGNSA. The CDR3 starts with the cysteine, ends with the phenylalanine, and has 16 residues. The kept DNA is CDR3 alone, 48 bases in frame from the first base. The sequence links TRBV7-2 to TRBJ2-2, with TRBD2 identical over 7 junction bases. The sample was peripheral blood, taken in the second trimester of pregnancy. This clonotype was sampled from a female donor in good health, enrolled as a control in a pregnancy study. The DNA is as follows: TGTGCCAGCAGCCAAACTAGCGCGAGAAACACCGGGGAGCTGTTTTTT. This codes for CASSQTSARNTGELFF.